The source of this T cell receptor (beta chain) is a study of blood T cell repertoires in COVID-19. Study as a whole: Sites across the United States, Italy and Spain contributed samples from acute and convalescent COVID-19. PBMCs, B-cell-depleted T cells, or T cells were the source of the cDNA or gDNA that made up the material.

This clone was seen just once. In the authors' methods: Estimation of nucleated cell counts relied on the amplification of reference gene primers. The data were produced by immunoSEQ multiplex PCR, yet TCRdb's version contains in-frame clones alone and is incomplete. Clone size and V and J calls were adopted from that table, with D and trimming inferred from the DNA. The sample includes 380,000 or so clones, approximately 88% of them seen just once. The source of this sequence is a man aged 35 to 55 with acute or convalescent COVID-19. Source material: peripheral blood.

CDR3 sequence (DNA): TGTGCCAGTACCTACGGACAGATGAACACTGAAGCTTTCTTT. It is translated as CASTYGQMNTEAFF. The rearrangement links TRBV19 to TRBJ1-1; maybe TRBD1 (6 bases). CDR1 is LNHDA, CDR2 SQIVND, per germline (reference sequence). This CDR3 has 14 residues. Trimming pared 7 bases from V and 0 bases from J, leaving 12 bases between.